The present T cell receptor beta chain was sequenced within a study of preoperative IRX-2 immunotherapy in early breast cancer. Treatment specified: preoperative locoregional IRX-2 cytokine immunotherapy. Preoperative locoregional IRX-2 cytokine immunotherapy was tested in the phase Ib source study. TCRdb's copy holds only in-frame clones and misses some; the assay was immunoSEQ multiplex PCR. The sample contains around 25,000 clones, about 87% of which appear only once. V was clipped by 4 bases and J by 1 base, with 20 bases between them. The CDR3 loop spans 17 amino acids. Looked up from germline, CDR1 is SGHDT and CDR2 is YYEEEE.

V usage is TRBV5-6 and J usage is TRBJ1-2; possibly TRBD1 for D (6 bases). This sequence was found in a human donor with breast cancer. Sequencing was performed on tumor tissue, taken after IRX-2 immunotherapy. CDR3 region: CASSGFRGKGNNYGYTF. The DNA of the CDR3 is TGTGCCAGCAGCGGGTTCAGGGGAAAAGGAAATAACTATGGCTACACCTTC.